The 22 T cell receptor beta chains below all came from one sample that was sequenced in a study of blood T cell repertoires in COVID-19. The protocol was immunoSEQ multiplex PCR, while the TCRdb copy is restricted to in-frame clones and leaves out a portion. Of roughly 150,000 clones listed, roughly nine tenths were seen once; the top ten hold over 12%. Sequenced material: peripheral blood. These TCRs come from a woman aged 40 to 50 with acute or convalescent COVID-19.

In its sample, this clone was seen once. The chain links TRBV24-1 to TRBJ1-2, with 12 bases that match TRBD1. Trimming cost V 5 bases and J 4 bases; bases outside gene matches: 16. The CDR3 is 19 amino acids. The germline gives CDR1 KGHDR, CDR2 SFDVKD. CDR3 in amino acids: CATSGTSGQGANSIYGYTF. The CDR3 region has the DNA TGTGCCACCAGTGGGACCTCGGGACAGGGGGCAAATTCGATCTATGGCTACACCTTC.

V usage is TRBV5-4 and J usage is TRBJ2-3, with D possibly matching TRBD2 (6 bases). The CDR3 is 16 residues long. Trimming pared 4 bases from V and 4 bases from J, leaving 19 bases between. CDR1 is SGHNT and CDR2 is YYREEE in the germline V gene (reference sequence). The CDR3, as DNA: TGTGCCAGCAGCACCGGTGGGGGACTCGGGGCAGATACGCAGTATTTT. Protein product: CASSTGGGLGADTQYF.

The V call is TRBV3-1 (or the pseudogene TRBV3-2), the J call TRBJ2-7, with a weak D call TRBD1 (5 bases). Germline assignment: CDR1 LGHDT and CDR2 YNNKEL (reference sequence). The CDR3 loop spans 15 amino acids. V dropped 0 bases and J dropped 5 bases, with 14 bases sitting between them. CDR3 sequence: CASSQDFTRVHEQYF. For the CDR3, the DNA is TGTGCCAGCAGCCAAGATTTCACCAGGGTCCACGAGCAGTACTTC.

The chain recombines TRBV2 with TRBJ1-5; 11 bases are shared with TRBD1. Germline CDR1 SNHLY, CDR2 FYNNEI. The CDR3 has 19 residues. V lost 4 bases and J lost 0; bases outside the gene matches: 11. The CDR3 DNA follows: TGTGCCAGCAGTGTAGTCGGGACAGGGGGATTTGATAGCAATCAGCCCCAGCATTTT. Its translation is CASSVVGTGGFDSNQPQHF.

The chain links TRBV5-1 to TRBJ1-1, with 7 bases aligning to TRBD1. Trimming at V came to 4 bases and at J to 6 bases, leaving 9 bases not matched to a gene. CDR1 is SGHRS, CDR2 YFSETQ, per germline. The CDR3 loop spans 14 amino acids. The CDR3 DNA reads TGCGCCAGCAGCGAACAGGGGAGGTTCGCTGAAGCTTTCTTT. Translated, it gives CASSEQGRFAEAFF. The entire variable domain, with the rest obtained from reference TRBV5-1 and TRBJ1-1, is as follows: KAGVTQTPRYLIKTRGQQVTLSCSPISGHRSVSWYQQTPGQGLQFLFEYFSETQRNKGNFPGRFSGRQFSNSRSEMNVSTLELGDSALYLCASSEQGRFAEAFFGQGTRLTVV.

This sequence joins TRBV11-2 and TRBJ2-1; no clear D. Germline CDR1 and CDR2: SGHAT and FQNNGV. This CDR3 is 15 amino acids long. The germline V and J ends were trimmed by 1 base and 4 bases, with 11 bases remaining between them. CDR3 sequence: CASSLVPSVYNEQFF. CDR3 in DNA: TGTGCCAGCAGCTTAGTCCCCAGCGTTTACAATGAGCAGTTCTTC.

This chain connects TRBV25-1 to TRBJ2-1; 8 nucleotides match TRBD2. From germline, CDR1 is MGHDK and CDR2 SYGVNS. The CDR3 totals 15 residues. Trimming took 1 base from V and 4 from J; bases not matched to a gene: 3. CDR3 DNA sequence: TGTGCCAGCAGTGAATCGGCTAGCGGGTACAATGAGCAGTTCTTC. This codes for CASSESASGYNEQFF.

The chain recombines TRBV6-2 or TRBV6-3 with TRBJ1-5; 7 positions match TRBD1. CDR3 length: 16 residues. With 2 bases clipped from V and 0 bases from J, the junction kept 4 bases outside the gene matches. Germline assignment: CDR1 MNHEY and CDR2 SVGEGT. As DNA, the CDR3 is TGTGCCAGCAGTTACGCGGGACAGTTTAGCAATCAGCCCCAGCATTTT. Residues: CASSYAGQFSNQPQHF.

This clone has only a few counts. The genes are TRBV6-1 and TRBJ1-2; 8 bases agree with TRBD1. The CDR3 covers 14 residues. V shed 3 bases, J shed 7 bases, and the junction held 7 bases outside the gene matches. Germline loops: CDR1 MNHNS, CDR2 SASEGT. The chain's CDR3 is CASSDRTGKGGYTF. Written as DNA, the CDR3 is TGTGCCAGCAGTGACCGGACAGGGAAAGGTGGCTACACCTTC.

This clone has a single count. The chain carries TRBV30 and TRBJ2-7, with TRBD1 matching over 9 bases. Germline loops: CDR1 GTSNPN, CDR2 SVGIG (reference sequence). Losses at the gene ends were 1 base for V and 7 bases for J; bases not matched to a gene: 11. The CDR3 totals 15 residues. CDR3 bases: TGTGCCTGGAGTGCCTGGGAACAGGGGGCATGGGAGCAGTACTTC. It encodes CAWSAWEQGAWEQYF.

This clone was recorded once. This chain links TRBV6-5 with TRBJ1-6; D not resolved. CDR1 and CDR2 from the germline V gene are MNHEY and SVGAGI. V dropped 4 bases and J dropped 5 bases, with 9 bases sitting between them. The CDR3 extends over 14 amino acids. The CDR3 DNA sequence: TGTGCCAGCAGTTGGTACAGAAATAATTCACCCCTCCACTTT. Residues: CASSWYRNNSPLHF.

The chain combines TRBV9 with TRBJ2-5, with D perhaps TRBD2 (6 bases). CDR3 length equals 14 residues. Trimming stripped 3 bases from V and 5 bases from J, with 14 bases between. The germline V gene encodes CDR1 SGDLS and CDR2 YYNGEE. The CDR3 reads CASSEGLPRETQYF. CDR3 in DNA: TGTGCCAGCAGCGAGGGACTTCCGCGCGAGACCCAGTACTTC. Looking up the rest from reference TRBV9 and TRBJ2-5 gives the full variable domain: DSGVTQTPKHLITATGQRVTLRCSPRSGDLSVYWYQQSLDQGLQFLIQYYNGEERAKGNILERFSAQQFPDLHSELNLSSLELGDSALYFCASSEGLPRETQYFGPGTRLLVL.

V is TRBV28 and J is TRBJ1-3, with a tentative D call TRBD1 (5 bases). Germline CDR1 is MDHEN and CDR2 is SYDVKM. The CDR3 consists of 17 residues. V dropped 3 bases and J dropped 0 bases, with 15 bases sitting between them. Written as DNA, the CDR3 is TGTGCCAGCAGTTTTCTCAGGGCCCTAAGCTCTGGAAACACCATATATTTT. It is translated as CASSFLRALSSGNTIYF. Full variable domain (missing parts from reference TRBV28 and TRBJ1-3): DVKVTQSSRYLVKRTGEKVFLECVQDMDHENMFWYRQDPGLGLRLIYFSYDVKMKEKGDIPEGYSVSREKKERFSLILESASTNQTSMYLCASSFLRALSSGNTIYFGEGSWLTVV.

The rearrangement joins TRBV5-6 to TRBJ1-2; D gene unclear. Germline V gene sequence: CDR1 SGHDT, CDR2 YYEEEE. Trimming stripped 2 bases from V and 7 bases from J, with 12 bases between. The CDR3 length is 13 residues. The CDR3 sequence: CASSFTVSGGYTF. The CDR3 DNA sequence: TGTGCCAGCAGCTTCACTGTATCGGGTGGCTACACCTTC. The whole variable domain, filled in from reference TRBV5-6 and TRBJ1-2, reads DAGVTQSPTHLIKTRGQQVTLRCSPKSGHDTVSWYQQALGQGPQFIFQYYEEEERQRGNFPDRFSGHQFPNYSSELNVNALLLGDSALYLCASSFTVSGGYTFGSGTRLTVV.

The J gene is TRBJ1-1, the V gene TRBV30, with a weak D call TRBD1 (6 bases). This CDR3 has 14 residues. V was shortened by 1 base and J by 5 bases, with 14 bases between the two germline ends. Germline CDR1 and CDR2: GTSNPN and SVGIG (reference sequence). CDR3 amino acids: CAWSEGHPGTEAFF. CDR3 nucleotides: TGTGCCTGGAGTGAGGGACACCCGGGGACTGAAGCTTTCTTT.

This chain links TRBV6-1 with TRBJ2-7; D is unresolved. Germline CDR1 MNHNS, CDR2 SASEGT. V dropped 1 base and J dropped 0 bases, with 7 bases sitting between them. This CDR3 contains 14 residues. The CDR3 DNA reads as TGTGCCAGCAGTGAAGTTGTTTACTCCTACGAGCAGTACTTC. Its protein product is CASSEVVYSYEQYF.

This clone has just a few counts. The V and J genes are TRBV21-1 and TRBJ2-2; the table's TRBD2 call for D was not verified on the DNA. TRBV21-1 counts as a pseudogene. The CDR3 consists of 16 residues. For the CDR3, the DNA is TGTGCCAGCAGCAAGGGACTAGCGGGGAACACCGGGGAGCTGTTTTTT. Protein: CASSKGLAGNTGELFF.

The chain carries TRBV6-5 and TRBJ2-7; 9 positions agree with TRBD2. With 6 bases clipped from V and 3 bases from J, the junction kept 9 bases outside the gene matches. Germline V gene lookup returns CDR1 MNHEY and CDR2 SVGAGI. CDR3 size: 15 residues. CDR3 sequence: CASRQTRSGSYEQYF. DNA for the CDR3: TGTGCCAGCAGGCAAACCCGTAGCGGGAGCTACGAGCAGTACTTC.

The CDR3 DNA is TGTGCCAGCAGTTCCCAGGGTTTCGGGGAGCTGTTTTTT. It codes for CASSSQGFGELFF. This rearrangement joins TRBV27 to TRBJ2-2; possibly TRBD1 for D (5 bases). The CDR3 contains 13 residues. The germline CDR1 and CDR2 sequences are MNHEY and SMNVEV (reference sequence). Trimming cost V 4 bases and J 7 bases, with 10 bases left between them.

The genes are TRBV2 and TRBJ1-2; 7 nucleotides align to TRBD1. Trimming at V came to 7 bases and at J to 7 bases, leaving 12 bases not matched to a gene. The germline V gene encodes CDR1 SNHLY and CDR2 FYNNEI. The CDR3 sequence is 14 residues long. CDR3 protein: CASIVYRGGGGYTF. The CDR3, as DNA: TGTGCCAGCATCGTCTACAGGGGTGGTGGTGGCTACACCTTC.

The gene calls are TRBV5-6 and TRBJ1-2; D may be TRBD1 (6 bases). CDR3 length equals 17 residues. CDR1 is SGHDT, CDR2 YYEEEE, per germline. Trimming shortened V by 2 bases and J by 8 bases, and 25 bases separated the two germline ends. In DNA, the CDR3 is TGTGCCAGCAGCTTTCGTGCAAACGACAGGTTTTATCCAGGCTACACCTTC. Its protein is CASSFRANDRFYPGYTF. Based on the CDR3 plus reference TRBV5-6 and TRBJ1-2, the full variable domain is DAGVTQSPTHLIKTRGQQVTLRCSPKSGHDTVSWYQQALGQGPQFIFQYYEEEERQRGNFPDRFSGHQFPNYSSELNVNALLLGDSALYLCASSFRANDRFYPGYTFGSGTRLTVV.

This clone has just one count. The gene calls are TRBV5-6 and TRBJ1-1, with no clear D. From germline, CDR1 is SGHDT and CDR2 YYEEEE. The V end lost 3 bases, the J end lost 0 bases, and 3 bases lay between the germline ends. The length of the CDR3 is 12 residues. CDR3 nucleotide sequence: TGTGCCAGCAGCTACATGAACACTGAAGCTTTCTTT. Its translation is CASSYMNTEAFF.